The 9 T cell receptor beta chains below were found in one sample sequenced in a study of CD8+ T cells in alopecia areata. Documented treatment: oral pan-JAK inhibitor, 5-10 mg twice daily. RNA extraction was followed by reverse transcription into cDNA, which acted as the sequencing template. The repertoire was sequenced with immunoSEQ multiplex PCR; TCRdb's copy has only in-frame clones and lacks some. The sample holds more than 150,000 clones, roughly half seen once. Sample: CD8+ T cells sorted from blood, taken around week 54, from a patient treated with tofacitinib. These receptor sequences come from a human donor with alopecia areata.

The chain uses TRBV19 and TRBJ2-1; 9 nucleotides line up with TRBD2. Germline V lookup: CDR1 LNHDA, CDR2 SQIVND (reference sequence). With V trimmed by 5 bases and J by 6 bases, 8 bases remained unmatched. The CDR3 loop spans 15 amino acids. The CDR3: CASSPLAGGINEQFF. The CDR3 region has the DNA TGTGCCAGTAGTCCGTTGGCGGGGGGGATCAATGAGCAGTTCTTC.

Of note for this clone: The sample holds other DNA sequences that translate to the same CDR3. CDR3 loop: CASRPGGSNQPQHF. DNA of the CDR3: TGTGCCAGCAGACCCGGGGGGAGCAATCAGCCCCAGCATTTT. The chain carries TRBV27 and TRBJ1-5; tentative D call: TRBD1 (5 bases). The germline CDR1 and CDR2 sequences are MNHEY and SMNVEV (reference sequence). With 6 bases removed from V and 1 base from J, the gap between germline ends came to 10 bases. This CDR3 comprises 14 residues.

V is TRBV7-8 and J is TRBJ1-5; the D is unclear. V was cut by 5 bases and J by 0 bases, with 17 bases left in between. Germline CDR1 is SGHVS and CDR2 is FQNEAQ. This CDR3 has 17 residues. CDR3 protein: CASSPTIGGNSNQPQHF. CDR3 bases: TGTGCCAGCAGCCCCACAATCGGTGGGAATAGCAATCAGCCCCAGCATTTT.

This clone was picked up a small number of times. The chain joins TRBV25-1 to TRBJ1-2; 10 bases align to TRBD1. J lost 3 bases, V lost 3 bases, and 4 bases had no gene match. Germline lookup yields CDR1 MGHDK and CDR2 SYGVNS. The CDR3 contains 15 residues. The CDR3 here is CASSDGTGADYGYTF. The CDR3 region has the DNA TGTGCCAGCAGTGATGGGACAGGGGCTGACTATGGCTACACCTTC.

In DNA form, the CDR3 reads TGTGCCAGCGGGCCACCCTACGAGCAGTACTTC. Residues: CASGPPYEQYF. This chain uses TRBV27 with TRBJ2-7; D uncertain. Looked up from germline, CDR1 is MNHEY and CDR2 is SMNVEV (reference sequence). The CDR3 has 11 amino acids. Trimming removed 8 bases at V and 2 bases at J, with 7 bases between.

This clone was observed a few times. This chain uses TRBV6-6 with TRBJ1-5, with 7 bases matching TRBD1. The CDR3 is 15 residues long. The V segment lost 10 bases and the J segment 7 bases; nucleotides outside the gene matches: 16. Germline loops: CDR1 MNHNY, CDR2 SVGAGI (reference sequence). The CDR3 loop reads CATHQTGVGVQPQHF. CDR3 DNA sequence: TGTGCCACCCATCAAACAGGGGTCGGGGTCCAGCCCCAGCATTTT.

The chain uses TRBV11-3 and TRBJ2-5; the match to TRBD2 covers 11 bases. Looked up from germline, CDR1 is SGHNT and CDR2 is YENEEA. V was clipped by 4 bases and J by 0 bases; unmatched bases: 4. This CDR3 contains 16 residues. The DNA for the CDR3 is TGTGCCAGCAGCTCCACTAGCGGGAGAAACCAAGAGACCCAGTACTTC. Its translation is CASSSTSGRNQETQYF.

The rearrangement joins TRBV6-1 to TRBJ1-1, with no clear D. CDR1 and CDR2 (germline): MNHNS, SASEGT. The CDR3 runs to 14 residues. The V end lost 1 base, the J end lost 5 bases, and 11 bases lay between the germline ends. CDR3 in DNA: TGTGCCAGCAGTGAAGTTCGTTGGGTAACTGAAGCTTTCTTT. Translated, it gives CASSEVRWVTEAFF.

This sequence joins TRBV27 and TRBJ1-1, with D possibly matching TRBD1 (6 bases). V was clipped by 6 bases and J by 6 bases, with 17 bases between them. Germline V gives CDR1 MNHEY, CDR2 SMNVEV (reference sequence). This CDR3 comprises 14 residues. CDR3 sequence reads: CASSLGGGFPEAFF. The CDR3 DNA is TGTGCCAGCAGCCTCGGAGGGGGGTTCCCTGAAGCTTTCTTT.